This TCR beta chain was retrieved from a study of early T cells in non-severe SARS-CoV-2 infection. CDR1 MNHNS and CDR2 SASEGT come from the germline V gene. Trimming left V 4 bases short and J 8 bases short, with 9 bases between. The CDR3 runs to 12 residues. Unique molecular identifiers tagged individual cDNA molecules. TCRdb used MiXCR to reprocess the 5' RACE reads, holding one entry per CDR3 protein. In the table there are 34,000 or so distinct CDR3 sequences, about 10% of which are singletons. The origin of this receptor is an adult who was a healthcare worker with PCR-confirmed SARS-CoV-2 infection or an uninfected control (not recorded which). Sequences were obtained from whole blood. This chain uses TRBV6-1 with TRBJ2-1; no clear D gene. CDR3 protein: CASSAQVYEQFF. Here the CDR3 DNA reads TGTGCCAGCAGTGCCCAGGTTTATGAGCAGTTCTTC.